Following are 32 T cell receptor beta chains from one sample sequenced in a study of cytomegalovirus exposure and HLA in healthy donors (dated by TCRdb to the late 2010s). The library was generated by the immunoSEQ multiplex PCR assay. The multiplex PCR relied on a mix of 60 forward primers for TCR Vbeta segments and 13 reverse primers for TCR Jbeta segments. In its TCRdb copy, this immuneACCESS table keeps in-frame sequences only and misses some clones. Where compared with another copy, unresolved V genes explain less than half of these, and the others have no known cause. This sample lists 99,000 or so clones; 80% to 85% were detected once. The ten largest clones capture about 6.9% of the sample. Input material: PBMCs. The receptors stem from a man aged 25-45 years in good health and CMV-seropositive.

This rearrangement joins TRBV29-1 to TRBJ1-5; possible D gene TRBD1, 6 bases. Looked up from germline, CDR1 is SQVTM and CDR2 is ANQGSEA. Trimming stripped 6 bases from V and 6 bases from J, with 12 bases between. CDR3 length equals 12 residues. The chain's CDR3 is CSVQGLGQPQHF. The CDR3 DNA reads as TGCAGCGTGCAGGGGTTGGGTCAGCCCCAGCATTTT.

The gene calls are TRBV29-1 and TRBJ1-3; D is undetermined. Trimming shortened V by 8 bases and J by 0 bases, and 8 bases separated the two germline ends. The CDR3 consists of 12 residues. From germline, CDR1 is SQVTM and CDR2 ANQGSEA. CDR3 loop: CSRWASGNTIYF. The CDR3 nucleotides read TGCAGCAGGTGGGCCTCTGGAAACACCATATATTTT. The full variable domain, its missing parts supplied by reference TRBV29-1 and TRBJ1-3, is SAVISQKPSRDICQRGTSLTIQCQVDSQVTMMFWYRQQPGQSLTLIATANQGSEATYESGFVIDKFPISRPNLTFSTLTVSNMSPEDSSIYLCSRWASGNTIYFGEGSWLTVV.

V usage is TRBV6-1 and J usage is TRBJ2-7, with a possible D match to TRBD1 (6 bases). The germline V gene encodes CDR1 MNHNS and CDR2 SASEGT. With 4 bases removed from V and 2 bases from J, the gap between germline ends came to 12 bases. This CDR3 is 14 amino acids long. The CDR3 sequence: CASSARTAAYEQYF. DNA for the CDR3: TGTGCCAGCAGTGCCCGGACAGCAGCCTACGAGCAGTACTTC.

CDR3: CASRLGTGSNTEAFF. Written as DNA, the CDR3 is TGCGCCAGCAGACTTGGGACAGGCTCAAACACTGAAGCTTTCTTT. This chain links TRBV10-2 with TRBJ1-1; 8 bases align to TRBD1. The CDR3 sequence is 15 residues long. Germline CDR1 reads WSHSY; CDR2 reads SAAADI. V shed 6 bases and J 2 bases; nucleotides not matched to a gene: 8.

The gene calls are TRBV19 and TRBJ2-7, with 10 nucleotides matching TRBD1. Trimming at V came to 5 bases and at J to 4 bases, leaving 5 bases not matched to a gene. Germline-derived CDR1 and CDR2 are LNHDA and SQIVND (reference sequence). The CDR3 length is 14 residues. The CDR3 DNA reads TGTGCCAGTAGTCCCAGACAGGGGGCTTACGAGCAGTACTTC. Encoded protein: CASSPRQGAYEQYF.

This clone showed up just once. The V call is TRBV7-2, the J call TRBJ2-5; D uncertain. Near its end, the DNA agrees better with TRBJ2-7, so the J call may be wrong. This CDR3 comprises 14 residues. The V gene's germline CDR1 is SGHTA and CDR2 FQGNSA. The CDR3 loop reads CASSPRVERYEQYF. The CDR3 DNA is TGTGCCAGCAGCCCTCGAGTTGAGCGTTACGAGCAGTACTTC.

The V and J genes are TRBV9 and TRBJ2-7, with 9 bases matching TRBD1. Germline V lookup: CDR1 SGDLS, CDR2 YYNGEE. This CDR3 has 15 amino acids. After removal of 0 bases from V and 2 bases from J, the junction contained 3 bases not matched to a gene. The CDR3: CASSVDGQGTYEQYF. DNA for the CDR3: TGTGCCAGCAGCGTAGATGGACAGGGGACCTACGAGCAGTACTTC.

This clone was recorded once. The genes are TRBV5-1 and TRBJ2-3, with 8 bases that match TRBD1. The CDR3 covers 15 residues. Per the germline V gene, CDR1 is SGHRS and CDR2 is YFSETQ. The V segment lost 2 bases and the J segment 1 base; nucleotides outside the gene matches: 3. The DNA for the CDR3 is TGCGCCAGCAGCTTCTTGACAGGGGGCACAGATACGCAGTATTTT. Protein sequence: CASSFLTGGTDTQYF.

The J gene is TRBJ2-1, the V gene TRBV19; TRBD2 might be the D (7 bases). Germline CDR1 LNHDA, CDR2 SQIVND (reference sequence). The CDR3 spans 16 residues. Trimming pared 3 bases from V and 5 bases from J, leaving 17 bases between. The DNA of the CDR3 is TGTGCCAGTAGTATCCTTGGGCAAGGGGGGGACAATGAGCAGTTCTTC. It is translated as CASSILGQGGDNEQFF.

The J gene is TRBJ2-2, the V gene TRBV7-2; 10 nucleotides line up with TRBD2. After removal of 1 base from V and 6 bases from J, the junction contained 5 bases not matched to a gene. Germline values: CDR1 SGHTA, CDR2 FQGNSA. The CDR3 is 16 residues long. The CDR3 here is CASSLDSGGSAGELFF. The CDR3 nucleotides are TGTGCCAGCAGCTTAGATAGCGGGGGGTCCGCCGGGGAGCTGTTTTTT.

The rearrangement uses TRBV5-1 and TRBJ2-1; 16 bases align to TRBD2. The CDR3 is made up of 23 amino acids. Germline trimming cut 4 bases from V and 5 bases from J; bases unmatched to any gene: 24. CDR1 SGHRS and CDR2 YFSETQ come from the germline V gene. CDR3 in DNA: TGCGCCAGCAGCCCGAGCGGGGAATCCCTGCCGGGACTAGCGGGGGGGCGGGACAATGAGCAGTTCTTC. Amino acids: CASSPSGESLPGLAGGRDNEQFF.

V usage is TRBV4-1 and J usage is TRBJ2-7, with 8 bases that match TRBD1. Germline V gene lookup returns CDR1 MGHRA and CDR2 YSYEKL. Germline trimming cut 0 bases from V and 6 bases from J; bases unmatched to any gene: 7. The CDR3 totals 15 residues. The CDR3 protein is CASSQEAQGASEQYF. The CDR3 DNA follows: TGCGCCAGCAGCCAAGAGGCCCAGGGGGCAAGCGAGCAGTACTTC.

This chain links TRBV6-1 with TRBJ1-2; D may be TRBD1 (6 bases). This CDR3 spans 14 amino acids. Trimming cost V 9 bases and J 5 bases, with 19 bases left between them. In germline, CDR1 is MNHNS, CDR2 SASEGT. For the CDR3, the DNA is TGTGCCAGTACTTGGGGGCGTGAACCATATGGCTACACCTTC. It encodes CASTWGREPYGYTF.

The rearrangement uses TRBV27 and TRBJ1-6; 10 bases line up with TRBD1. Losses at the gene ends were 3 bases for V and 9 bases for J; bases not matched to a gene: 2. The CDR3 has 14 amino acids. Germline V gene sequence: CDR1 MNHEY, CDR2 SMNVEV (reference sequence). The CDR3 DNA sequence: TGTGCCAGCAGTTTGGGACAGGGGCTTTCACCCCTCCACTTT. Protein sequence: CASSLGQGLSPLHF.

In its sample, this clone was seen once. The rearrangement uses TRBV7-2 and TRBJ2-7, with D possibly matching TRBD1 (5 bases). Trimming stripped 4 bases from V and 6 bases from J, with 16 bases between. CDR3 length: 14 residues. Germline V gene sequence: CDR1 SGHTA, CDR2 FQGNSA. The CDR3 DNA follows: TGTGCCAGCAGCTCACGAACTGGACAACCCGAGCAGTACTTC. It codes for CASSSRTGQPEQYF.

The chain links TRBV28 to TRBJ1-2; perhaps TRBD1 as D (5 bases). The CDR3 runs 17 residues. V lost 2 bases to trimming and J lost 3 bases, with 19 bases between them. Germline V gives CDR1 MDHEN, CDR2 SYDVKM. CDR3 nucleotides: TGTGCCAGCAGTTTAAGCGGGACTGGAGACCACTACTATGGCTACACCTTC. Translated, it gives CASSLSGTGDHYYGYTF.

The chain carries TRBV2 and TRBJ2-3, with D tentatively TRBD1 (6 bases). The germline gives CDR1 SNHLY, CDR2 FYNNEI. CDR3 length: 15 amino acids. V lost 7 bases, J lost 1 base, and 15 bases lay in between. The chain's CDR3 is CASKVQGVGTDTQYF. The CDR3 nucleotides are TGTGCCAGCAAGGTACAGGGAGTGGGCACAGATACGCAGTATTTT.

This chain uses TRBV5-1 with TRBJ2-7; 9 bases line up with TRBD1. V lost 4 bases, J lost 0 bases, and 5 bases stayed unmatched. The CDR3 extends over 15 amino acids. Germline V CDR1 and CDR2: SGHRS, YFSETQ. For the CDR3, the DNA is TGCGCCAGCAGCGTCACAGGGGGCGCCTCCTACGAGCAGTACTTC. It yields the protein CASSVTGGASYEQYF.

In regard to this clone: Additional DNA sequences in this sample encode the identical CDR3. The gene calls are TRBV4-2 and TRBJ2-3; D gene uncertain. Germline V CDR1 and CDR2: LGHNA, YNFKEQ. CDR3 length: 15 residues. V lost 0 bases to trimming and J lost 9 bases, with 16 bases between them. In nucleotides, the CDR3 is TGTGCCAGCAGCCAAGATTTGGCCAGGTCAGGCACGCAGTATTTT. Translating it yields CASSQDLARSGTQYF.

This clone was found once. The identical CDR3 is also encoded by other nucleotide sequences in the sample. V and J are TRBV29-1 and TRBJ1-6, with D possibly being TRBD1 (6 bases). Trimming pared 7 bases from V and 5 bases from J, leaving 12 bases between. Germline CDR1 and CDR2: SQVTM and ANQGSEA. CDR3 length: 13 residues. CDR3 DNA sequence: TGCAGCGCAATGACAGGAAATAATTCACCCCTCCACTTT. Translating gives CSAMTGNNSPLHF.

V usage is TRBV5-1 and J usage is TRBJ2-5; 7 bases align to TRBD2. The V gene's germline CDR1 is SGHRS and CDR2 YFSETQ. The CDR3 totals 12 residues. V dropped 4 bases and J dropped 5; count of bases not matched to a gene: 2. The CDR3 loop is CASSPGGETQYF. CDR3 in DNA: TGCGCCAGCAGCCCCGGGGGGGAGACCCAGTACTTC.

This clone was observed a handful of times. This chain links TRBV5-1 with TRBJ2-7, with unresolved D. The CDR3 is 14 residues long. Germline CDR1 and CDR2: SGHRS and YFSETQ. V shed 2 bases and J shed 4 bases, with 13 bases lying between them. CDR3 sequence reads: CASSFVGQEYEQYF. In DNA, the CDR3 is TGCGCCAGCAGCTTTGTCGGCCAGGAATACGAGCAGTACTTC.

In this sample, this clone turned up a few times. This chain connects TRBV15 to TRBJ1-2, with 7 bases aligning to TRBD1. With 4 bases clipped from V and 3 bases from J, the junction kept 2 bases outside the gene matches. The CDR3 has 13 residues. Per germline, CDR1 LNHNV and CDR2 YYDKDF (reference sequence). The CDR3 nucleotides are TGTGCCACCAGCATTGGACAGGACTATGGCTACACCTTC. It specifies CATSIGQDYGYTF.

V usage is TRBV10-3 and J usage is TRBJ1-3, with D unresolved. Germline assignment: CDR1 ENHRY and CDR2 SYGVKD. The CDR3 contains 16 residues. V lost 6 bases and J 3 bases, leaving 18 bases between the germline ends. CDR3 bases: TGTGCCATCAGCCCAGGAGGAGCAGAATATGGAAACACCATATATTTT. It codes for CAISPGGAEYGNTIYF.

The chain joins TRBV29-1 to TRBJ1-1, with D possibly matching TRBD1 (5 bases). Germline V gives CDR1 SQVTM, CDR2 ANQGSEA. There are 13 residues in the CDR3. V was shortened by 4 bases and J by 5 bases, with 14 bases between the two germline ends. The DNA of the CDR3 is TGCAGCGTTGTAAGGGGCCTTAGAACTGAAGCTTTCTTT. This encodes CSVVRGLRTEAFF.

This rearrangement joins TRBV7-9 to TRBJ1-5, with a weak D call TRBD1 (5 bases). The V and J ends lost 7 bases and 2 bases respectively, with 15 bases between them. The length of the CDR3 is 15 residues. From germline, CDR1 is SEHNR and CDR2 FQNEAQ (reference sequence). CDR3 nucleotides: TGTGCCAGCACCCAGGGCTCGAACGGCAATCAGCCCCAGCATTTT. Encoded protein: CASTQGSNGNQPQHF.

The V gene is TRBV4-1, the J gene TRBJ2-4, with D maybe TRBD1 (5 bases). Per germline, CDR1 MGHRA and CDR2 YSYEKL. Trimming removed 1 base at V and 3 bases at J, with 10 bases between. This CDR3 region has 15 residues. The CDR3 coding sequence is TGCGCCAGCAGCCAAGTAGGGGCTAACAAAAACATTCAGTACTTC. Amino acids: CASSQVGANKNIQYF.

J is TRBJ2-2 and V is TRBV5-1; 10 bases align to TRBD2. Germline CDR1 reads SGHRS; CDR2 reads YFSETQ. V gave up 1 base and J gave up 5 bases; unmatched junction bases: 5. This CDR3 has 16 amino acids. The CDR3: CASSLRAGGPTGELFF. CDR3 sequence (DNA): TGCGCCAGCAGCTTGCGAGCGGGGGGGCCGACCGGGGAGCTGTTTTTT.

The DNA for the CDR3 is TGTGCCAGTAGTATAGGAAGGCAGGCCCACGAGCAGTACTTC. This gives the protein CASSIGRQAHEQYF. J is TRBJ2-7 and V is TRBV19, with D unresolved. This CDR3 contains 14 residues. From germline, CDR1 is LNHDA and CDR2 SQIVND (reference sequence). V was cut by 1 base and J by 5 bases, with 12 bases left in between. Together with reference TRBV19 and TRBJ2-7, the CDR3 gives the full variable domain: DGGITQSPKYLFRKEGQNVTLSCEQNLNHDAMYWYRQDPGQGLRLIYYSQIVNDFQKGDIAEGYSVSREKKESFPLTVTSAQKNPTAFYLCASSIGRQAHEQYFGPGTRLTVT.

The rearrangement links TRBV29-1 to TRBJ2-1; possible D gene TRBD2, 6 bases. This CDR3 has 13 amino acids. CDR1 and CDR2 (germline): SQVTM, ANQGSEA. The V end was cut by 5 bases, the J end by 6 bases, with 14 bases between. CDR3 DNA: TGCAGCGTTTCCATGGGGGGAGGCAATGAGCAGTTCTTC. Its translation: CSVSMGGGNEQFF.

This sequence joins TRBV21-1 and TRBJ1-5; the DNA was not used to check the table's D call, TRBD1. TRBV21-1 represents a pseudogene. The CDR3 has 15 amino acids. Here the CDR3 DNA reads TGTGCCAGCAACGACACAGGATATAGCAATCAGCCCCAGCATTTT. This codes for CASNDTGYSNQPQHF.

This chain joins TRBV7-9 and TRBJ1-1; perhaps TRBD1 as D (5 bases). Germline-derived CDR1 and CDR2 are SEHNR and FQNEAQ (reference sequence). This CDR3 is 12 amino acids long. V lost 4 bases and J 6 bases, leaving 9 bases between the germline ends. CDR3 protein: CASSSSGAEAFF. The CDR3 DNA reads as TGTGCCAGCAGCTCATCGGGGGCTGAAGCTTTCTTT.